The 29 T cell receptor beta chains given below trace back to one sample, sequenced in a study of metastatic and nonmetastatic thyroid tumors. Thyroid surgery had not been preceded by any treatment in any patient. TCRdb reassembled clones from the PCR reads with MiXCR. Of about 39,000 clones in the sample, about 20% were seen once. What was sequenced was tumor tissue. The receptors were gathered from a female donor with papillary thyroid cancer or a benign thyroid nodule (not recorded which). Some clones in this sample may be carry-over from other donors' samples.

In this sample, this clone is medium-sized. V usage is TRBV28 and J usage is TRBJ2-1, with TRBD2 identical over 10 bases. The germline V gene encodes CDR1 MDHEN and CDR2 SYDVKM. J was trimmed by 7 bases and V by 2 bases; bases with no gene match: 2. CDR3 length: 14 amino acids. CDR3 residues: CASSLLAGVNEQFF. The CDR3, as DNA: TGTGCCAGCAGTTTACTAGCGGGAGTGAATGAGCAGTTCTTC.

This clone was counted ten times or more. The genes are TRBV6-2 or TRBV6-3 and TRBJ2-1; either TRBD1 or TRBD2 may supply D (5 bases each). The germline V and J ends were trimmed by 0 bases and 5 bases, with 23 bases remaining between them. Germline V CDR1 and CDR2: MNHEY, SVGEGT. The CDR3 length is 19 residues. In DNA, the CDR3 is TGTGCCAGCAGTTACTCGATTCGGGGCAGTTTGAGTCTCCACAATGAGCAGTTCTTC. Residues: CASSYSIRGSLSLHNEQFF.

This clone occurred many times. The chain combines TRBV4-2 with TRBJ1-6; the match to TRBD1 covers 7 bases. Germline lookup yields CDR1 LGHNA and CDR2 YNFKEQ. With V trimmed by 4 bases and J by 10 bases, 10 bases remained unmatched. The CDR3 spans 15 residues. In nucleotides, the CDR3 is TGTGCCAGCAGCCCGGGCCAGGGGGGACCCTCACCCCTCCACTTT. Protein product: CASSPGQGGPSPLHF.

This clone was observed once. A much larger clone differs from this one at a single base, so this may be a read error. The chain couples TRBV5-1 to TRBJ1-4; 7 nucleotides agree with TRBD1. Germline V CDR1 and CDR2: SGHRS, YFSETQ. This CDR3 comprises 15 residues. The DNA for the CDR3 is TGCGCCAGCAGCTTTTCCAGGGGGGCTCTTGAAAAACTGCTTTTT. This encodes CASSFSRGALEKLLF.

This clone was counted only a few times. J is TRBJ1-5 and V is TRBV6-1; D is unclear. Germline assignment: CDR1 MNHNS and CDR2 SASEGT. V was trimmed by 7 bases and J by 6 bases, leaving 13 bases between them. The CDR3 extends over 13 amino acids. For the CDR3, the DNA is TGTGCCAGCATTCGTACTTTTATTCAGCCCCAGCATTTT. As protein: CASIRTFIQPQHF.

The chain employs TRBV7-6 and TRBJ1-2; perhaps TRBD1 as D (6 bases). Germline CDR1 SGHVS, CDR2 FNYEAQ. Trimming took off 5 bases at V and 7 bases at J, with 23 bases between the two ends. The CDR3 is 16 residues long. The CDR3 region is CASSQDQGSFAGGYTF. In DNA, the CDR3 is TGTGCCAGCAGCCAAGACCAGGGGAGTTTCGCTGGTGGCTACACCTTC.

The table lists this clone with many counts. The chain links TRBV5-1 to TRBJ2-2; TRBD2 agrees at 10 bases. Germline CDR1 is SGHRS and CDR2 is YFSETQ. V was clipped by 0 bases and J by 2 bases; unmatched bases: 10. The CDR3 covers 19 residues. In nucleotides, the CDR3 is TGCGCCAGCAGCTTGGATACTAGCGGGACCGCCCCTAACACCGGGGAGCTGTTTTTT. It codes for CASSLDTSGTAPNTGELFF.

In its sample, this clone was seen a few times. V usage is TRBV18 and J usage is TRBJ2-2, with unresolved D. This CDR3 is 14 amino acids long. The germline V gene encodes CDR1 KGHSH and CDR2 LQKENI. V lost 3 bases and J lost 4, with 9 bases in between. This CDR3 is CASSPVVGTGELFF. The CDR3 region has the DNA TGTGCCAGCTCACCGGTAGTAGGCACCGGGGAGCTGTTTTTT.

This clone showed up many times. CDR3 sequence (DNA): TGTGCCAATCCTCCATGGGACAGCCTGCCTGGGGAGCTGTTTTTT. Translated, it gives CANPPWDSLPGELFF. The V and J genes are TRBV19 and TRBJ2-2, with 7 bases identical to TRBD1. Germline V CDR1 and CDR2: LNHDA, SQIVND (reference sequence). After removal of 10 bases from V and 8 bases from J, the junction contained 16 bases not matched to a gene. This CDR3 is 15 amino acids long.

A note on this clone: A junction boundary mismatches the germline segment, possibly from a read error. The V call is TRBV9, the J call TRBJ2-3; 9 nucleotides match TRBD2. The CDR3 is made up of 18 amino acids. Germline values: CDR1 SGDLS, CDR2 YYNGEE. In nucleotides, the CDR3 is TGTGCCAGCATCGTAGCCACTTCGGCGGGGGGGATCACAGATACGCAGTATTTT. The encoded protein is CASIVATSAGGITDTQYF.

This clone appeared many times. The V gene is TRBV4-2, the J gene TRBJ2-7; D is possibly TRBD2 (5 bases). CDR3 length equals 17 residues. CDR1 and CDR2 (germline): LGHNA, YNFKEQ. Trimming took off 0 bases at V and 7 bases at J, with 22 bases between the two ends. The CDR3 spells CASSQEFSPYLSGEQYF. The CDR3 DNA reads TGTGCCAGCAGCCAAGAATTTAGTCCCTACCTTTCGGGAGAGCAGTACTTC.

This clone was observed at least ten times. The V gene is TRBV11-2, the J gene TRBJ2-1, with TRBD2 identical over 9 bases. The CDR3 runs to 18 residues. V gave up 3 bases and J gave up 7 bases; unmatched junction bases: 16. Germline CDR1 reads SGHAT; CDR2 reads FQNNGV. CDR3 residues: CASSFYGGGGRTGNEQFF. The CDR3 DNA is TGTGCCAGCAGCTTCTATGGCGGGGGGGGCCGGACGGGGAATGAGCAGTTCTTC.

This clone occurred a few times. V and J are TRBV12-3 or TRBV12-4 and TRBJ2-3, with D unresolved. V was shortened by 5 bases and J by 8 bases, with 20 bases between the two germline ends. The CDR3 runs 15 residues. Here the CDR3 reads CASSTLPTSGGTQYF. In nucleotides, the CDR3 is TGTGCCAGCAGTACACTCCCTACGTCCGGTGGTACGCAGTATTTT.

The gene calls are TRBV24-1 and TRBJ2-1; D may be TRBD1 (6 bases). Germline CDR1 reads KGHDR; CDR2 reads SFDVKD. V lost 6 bases and J 3 bases, leaving 14 bases between the germline ends. This CDR3 region has 15 residues. The CDR3 coding sequence is TGTGCCACCAGTTATACTAAGGACAGCTACAATGAGCAGTTCTTC. This translates into CATSYTKDSYNEQFF.

This clone occurred many times. The chain couples TRBV7-6 to TRBJ2-6; 8 bases fit TRBD2. This CDR3 is 16 amino acids long. Per the germline V gene, CDR1 is SGHVS and CDR2 is FNYEAQ. The V and J ends lost 4 bases and 1 base, in that order; junction bases with no gene match: 3. CDR3 residues: CASSWERGSGANVLTF. The CDR3 DNA sequence: TGTGCCAGCAGCTGGGAGCGGGGGTCTGGGGCCAACGTCCTGACTTTC.

In its sample, this clone was seen many times. The rearrangement links TRBV5-1 to TRBJ2-3; D possibly corresponds to TRBD2 (5 bases). Germline V lookup: CDR1 SGHRS, CDR2 YFSETQ. This CDR3 is 14 amino acids long. V was cut by 6 bases and J by 5 bases, with 16 bases left in between. The DNA for the CDR3 is TGCGCCAGCATGAGGGATCCCATGAAAGATACGCAGTATTTT. It yields the protein CASMRDPMKDTQYF.

This clone was counted ten times or more. The junction and the germline gene differ at one end; a read error may be behind it. The V call is TRBV28, the J call TRBJ1-1; D gene uncertain. The CDR3 loop spans 12 amino acids. Germline V gene lookup returns CDR1 MDHEN and CDR2 SYDVKM. CDR3: CATSLLNTEAFF. The CDR3 coding sequence is TGTGCCACCAGTCTACTGAACACTGAAGCTTTCTTT.

A remark on this clone: A much bigger clone sits one base away, suggesting this may be a read error. The chain recombines TRBV29-1 with TRBJ2-1; D remains unclear. Germline V lookup: CDR1 SQVTM, CDR2 ANQGSEA. V gave up 1 base and J gave up 3 bases, with 16 bases separating them. This CDR3 spans 16 amino acids. The CDR3 nucleotides read TGCAGCGTTGAAGGAGTTTGGCCTGGCTACTACAATGAGCAGTTCTTC. This encodes CSVEGVWPGYYNEQFF.

V gene TRBV20-1 combines with J gene TRBJ1-6; TRBD1 matches at 10 bases. Germline-derived CDR1 and CDR2 are DFQATT and SNEGSKA (reference sequence). Germline trimming cut 8 bases from V and 9 bases from J; bases unmatched to any gene: 16. This CDR3 has 16 amino acids. CDR3 sequence: CSFRGGDRGIRSPLHF. DNA of the CDR3: TGCAGTTTTAGAGGCGGGGACAGGGGAATCCGTTCACCCCTCCACTTT.

This clone showed up many times. J is TRBJ2-7 and V is TRBV10-2; D is unresolved. The CDR3 covers 13 residues. Germline V gene data show CDR1 as WSHSY and CDR2 as SAAADI. Trimming removed 3 bases from V and 0 bases from J, with 6 bases in between. CDR3 nucleotides: TGCGCCAGCAGTGAAGTTGGCTCCTACGAGCAGTACTTC. Translated: CASSEVGSYEQYF.

At least ten counts were recorded for this clone. The chain combines TRBV11-2 with TRBJ2-4, with a weak D call TRBD2 (5 bases). Trimming took 5 bases from V and 1 from J, leaving 24 bases between them. The CDR3 runs to 19 residues. The V gene's germline CDR1 is SGHAT and CDR2 FQNNGV. The CDR3 spells CASSPEPGTRIWAKNIQYF. For the CDR3, the DNA is TGTGCCAGCAGCCCGGAGCCGGGAACCCGAATTTGGGCCAAAAACATTCAGTACTTC.

This clone appeared many times. This chain connects TRBV20-1 to TRBJ1-1, with a possible D match to TRBD1 (5 bases). Germline lookup yields CDR1 DFQATT and CDR2 SNEGSKA (reference sequence). Trimming took off 6 bases at V and 6 bases at J, with 14 bases between the two ends. The CDR3 runs to 12 residues. This CDR3 is CSAKEGRPEAFF. CDR3 in DNA: TGCAGTGCCAAGGAGGGGCGGCCTGAAGCTTTCTTT.

V gene TRBV6-5 combines with J gene TRBJ1-1, with D perhaps TRBD1 (5 bases). The germline CDR1 and CDR2 sequences are MNHEY and SVGAGI. There are 16 residues in the CDR3. Trimming removed 5 bases at V and 8 bases at J, with 24 bases between. The CDR3 nucleotides read TGTGCCAGCAGTAACGACGGGGCTATACCCGGTGCCGAAGCTTTCTTT. The encoded protein is CASSNDGAIPGAEAFF.

The sample holds many counts of this clone. The chain has TRBV4-1 and TRBJ2-1; the D call may be TRBD1 or TRBD2 (6 bases each). Germline V gives CDR1 MGHRA, CDR2 YSYEKL. V was cut by 4 bases and J by 6 bases, with 13 bases left in between. This CDR3 has 14 residues. In nucleotides, the CDR3 is TGCGCCAGCAGCCGTCTAAGGGGGGTCAATGAGCAGTTCTTC. Its translation is CASSRLRGVNEQFF.

The gene calls are TRBV6-2 or TRBV6-3 and TRBJ2-7, with 8 nucleotides matching TRBD2. The CDR3 is 16 amino acids. Germline trimming cut 2 bases from V and 3 bases from J; bases unmatched to any gene: 9. Looked up from germline, CDR1 is MNHEY and CDR2 is SVGEGT. The CDR3 protein is CASSYSIAGSGYEQYF. The CDR3 nucleotides read TGTGCCAGCAGTTACAGTATAGCGGGATCGGGCTACGAGCAGTACTTC.

This clone was seen at least ten times. CDR3 nucleotide sequence: TGTGCCAGCAGTTTAGGGGGAGTCCGGAACACTGAAGCTTTCTTT. Its translation is CASSLGGVRNTEAFF. V is TRBV27 and J is TRBJ1-1, with D perhaps matching TRBD1 (5 bases). Germline V gene data show CDR1 as MNHEY and CDR2 as SMNVEV (reference sequence). Trimming left V 2 bases short and J 1 base short, with 11 bases between. This CDR3 comprises 15 residues.

The V call is TRBV5-6, the J call TRBJ1-3; D gene unclear. The V and J ends lost 2 bases and 4 bases respectively, with 7 bases between them. This CDR3 spans 13 amino acids. CDR1 and CDR2 (germline): SGHDT, YYEEEE. CDR3 amino acids: CASSFGGGNTIYF. The CDR3 DNA follows: TGTGCCAGCAGCTTCGGCGGGGGAAACACCATATATTTT.

In its sample, this clone was seen many times. CDR3 amino acids: CSVEITSSYEQYF. CDR3 sequence (DNA): TGCAGCGTTGAAATTACCTCGTCCTACGAGCAGTACTTC. The chain employs TRBV29-1 and TRBJ2-7; D not certain. V was shortened by 2 bases and J by 1 base, with 9 bases between the two germline ends. CDR3 length: 13 residues. The germline CDR1 and CDR2 sequences are SQVTM and ANQGSEA.

This clone was found once. The chain uses TRBV20-1 and TRBJ2-1, with 14 positions matching TRBD2. V lost 6 bases, J lost 7 bases, and 8 bases stayed unmatched. The CDR3 loop spans 15 amino acids. In germline, CDR1 is DFQATT, CDR2 SNEGSKA (reference sequence). CDR3 region: CSAWTTSGGANEQFF. In DNA, the CDR3 is TGCAGTGCGTGGACGACTAGCGGGGGGGCAAATGAGCAGTTCTTC.